This T cell receptor beta chain is drawn from a study of shared clonotypes between healthy human individuals. General study results and limits: Relative to their counterparts shared across all four donors, non-shared clonotypes exhibited diminished generation probabilities. Measured sharing among donors was expected to vary with sequencing depth. The sharing of 4% to 5.5% of naive CD4 clonotypes was seen across a few donors.

A note on this clone: Its specificity is unknown.

Trimming took off 10 bases at V and 2 bases at J, with 11 bases between the two ends. The CDR3 spans 13 residues. Germline CDR1 MNHEY, CDR2 SVGAGI. Evenly divided among several immunoSEQ plates was the genomic DNA of each subset. Libraries were prepared by immunoSEQ multiplex PCR; TCRdb keeps only in-frame clonotypes and omits some of them. The table shows more than 1.2 million clones, with approximately 98.5% occurring only once. The TCR comes from a young man in good health. Sequenced sample: naive CD4+ T cells sorted from blood. Stated subset: CD45RA+ positively selected. The rearrangement uses TRBV6-5 and TRBJ1-4; unclear D gene. Written as DNA, the CDR3 is TGTGCCACACGAGGTGGGACTAATGAAAAACTGTTTTTT. It specifies CATRGGTNEKLFF.